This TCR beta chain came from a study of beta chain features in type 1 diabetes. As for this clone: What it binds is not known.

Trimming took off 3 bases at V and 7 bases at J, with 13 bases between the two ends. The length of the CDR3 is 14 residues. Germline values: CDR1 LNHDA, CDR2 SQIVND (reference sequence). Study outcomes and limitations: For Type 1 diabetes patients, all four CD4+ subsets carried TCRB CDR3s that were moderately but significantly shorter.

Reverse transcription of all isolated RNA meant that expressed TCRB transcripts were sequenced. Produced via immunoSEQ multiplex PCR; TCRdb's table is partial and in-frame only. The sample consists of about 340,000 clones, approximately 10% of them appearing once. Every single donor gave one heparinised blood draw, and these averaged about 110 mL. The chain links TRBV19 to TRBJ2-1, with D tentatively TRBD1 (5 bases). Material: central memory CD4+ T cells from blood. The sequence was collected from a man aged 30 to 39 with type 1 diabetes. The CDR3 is CASSIQGRVNEQFF. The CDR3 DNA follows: TGTGCCAGTAGTATCCAGGGCAGGGTGAATGAGCAGTTCTTC.